This T cell receptor (beta chain) emerged from a study of technical replicates of blood from a few donors. The data were produced by immunoSEQ multiplex PCR, yet TCRdb's version contains in-frame clones alone and is incomplete. The data hold more than 90,000 clones, with nearly 97% observed a single time. The specimen was T cells isolated from PBMCs. The source of this sequence is a human donor in good health.

The CDR3 sequence: CASSFADTQYF. The CDR3 bases are TGTGCCAGCAGCTTCGCAGATACGCAGTATTTT. V and J are TRBV11-2 and TRBJ2-3, with no clear D. The CDR3 sequence is 11 residues long. V was trimmed by 3 bases and J by 4 bases, leaving 2 bases between them. CDR1 and CDR2 from the germline V gene are SGHAT and FQNNGV.